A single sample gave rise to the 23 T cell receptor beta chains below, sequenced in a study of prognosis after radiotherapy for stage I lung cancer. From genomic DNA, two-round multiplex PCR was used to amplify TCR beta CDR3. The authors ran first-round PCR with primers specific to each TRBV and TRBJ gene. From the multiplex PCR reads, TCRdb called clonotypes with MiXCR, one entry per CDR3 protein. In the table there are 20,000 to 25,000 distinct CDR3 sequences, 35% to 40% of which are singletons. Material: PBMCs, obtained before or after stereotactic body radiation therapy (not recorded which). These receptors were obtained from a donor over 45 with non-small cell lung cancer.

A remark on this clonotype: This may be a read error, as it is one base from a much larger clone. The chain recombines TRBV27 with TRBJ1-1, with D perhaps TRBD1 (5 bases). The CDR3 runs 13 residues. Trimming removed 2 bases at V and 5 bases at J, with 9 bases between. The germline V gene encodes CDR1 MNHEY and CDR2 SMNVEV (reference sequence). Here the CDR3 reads CASSLNRKTEAFF. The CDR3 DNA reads TGTGCCAGCAGTTTAAACAGGAAAACTGAAGCTTTCTTT.

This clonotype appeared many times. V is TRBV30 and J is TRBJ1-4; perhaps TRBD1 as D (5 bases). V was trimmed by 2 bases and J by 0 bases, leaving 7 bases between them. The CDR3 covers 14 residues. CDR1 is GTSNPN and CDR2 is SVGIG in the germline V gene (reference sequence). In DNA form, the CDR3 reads TGTGCCTGGAGTAGGGGTTCAACTAATGAAAAACTGTTTTTT. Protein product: CAWSRGSTNEKLFF.

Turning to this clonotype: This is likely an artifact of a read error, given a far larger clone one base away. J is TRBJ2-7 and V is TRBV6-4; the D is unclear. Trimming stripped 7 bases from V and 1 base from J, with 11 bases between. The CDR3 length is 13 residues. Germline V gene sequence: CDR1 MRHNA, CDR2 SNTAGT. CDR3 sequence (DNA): TGTGCCAGCACCCGCGTACCGTCCTACGAGCAGTACTTC. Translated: CASTRVPSYEQYF.

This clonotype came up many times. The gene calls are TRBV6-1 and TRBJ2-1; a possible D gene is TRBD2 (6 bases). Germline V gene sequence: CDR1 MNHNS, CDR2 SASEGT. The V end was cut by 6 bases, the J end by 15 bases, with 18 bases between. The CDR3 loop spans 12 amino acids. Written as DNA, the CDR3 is TGTGCCAGCAGGATCGAACTAGCTGATCCGTTCTTC. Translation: CASRIELADPFF.

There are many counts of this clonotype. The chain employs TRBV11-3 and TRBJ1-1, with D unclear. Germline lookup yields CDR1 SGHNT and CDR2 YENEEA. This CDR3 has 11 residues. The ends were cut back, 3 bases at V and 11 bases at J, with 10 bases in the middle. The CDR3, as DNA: TGTGCCAGCAGCTTCGGGGAGAGGGCTTTCTTT. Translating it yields CASSFGERAFF.

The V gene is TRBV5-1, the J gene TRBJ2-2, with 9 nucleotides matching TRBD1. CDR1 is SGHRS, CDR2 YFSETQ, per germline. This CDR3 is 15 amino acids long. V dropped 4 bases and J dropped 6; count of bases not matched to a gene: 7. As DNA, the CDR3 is TGCGCCAGCAGCCCGGACGGGACAGGGCCCGGGGAGCTGTTTTTT. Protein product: CASSPDGTGPGELFF.

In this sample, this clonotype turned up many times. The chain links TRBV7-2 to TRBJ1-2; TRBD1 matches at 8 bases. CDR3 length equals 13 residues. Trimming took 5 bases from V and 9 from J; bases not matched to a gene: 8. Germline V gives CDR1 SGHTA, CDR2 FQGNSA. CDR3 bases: TGTGCCAGCAGCACACGACAGGGGAATCGCTACACCTTC. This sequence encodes CASSTRQGNRYTF.

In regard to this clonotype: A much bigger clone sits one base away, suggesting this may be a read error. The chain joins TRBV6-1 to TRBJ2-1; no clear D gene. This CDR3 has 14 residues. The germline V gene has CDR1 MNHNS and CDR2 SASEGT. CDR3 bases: TGTGCCAGCAGTGAGTCTTCCCCCTACAATGAGCAGCTCTTC. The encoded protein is CASSESSPYNEQLF.

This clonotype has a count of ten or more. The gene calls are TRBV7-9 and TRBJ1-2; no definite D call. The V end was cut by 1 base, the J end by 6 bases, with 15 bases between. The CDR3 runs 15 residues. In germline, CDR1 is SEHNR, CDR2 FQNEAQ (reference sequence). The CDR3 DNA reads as TGTGCCAGCAGCTTAGAGGCCGCGGCAACTAATGGCTACACCTTC. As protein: CASSLEAAATNGYTF. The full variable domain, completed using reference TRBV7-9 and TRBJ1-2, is DTGVSQNPRHKITKRGQNVTFRCDPISEHNRLYWYRQTLGQGPEFLTYFQNEAQLEKSRLLSDRFSAERPKGSFSTLEIQRTEQGDSAMYLCASSLEAAATNGYTFGSGTRLTVV.

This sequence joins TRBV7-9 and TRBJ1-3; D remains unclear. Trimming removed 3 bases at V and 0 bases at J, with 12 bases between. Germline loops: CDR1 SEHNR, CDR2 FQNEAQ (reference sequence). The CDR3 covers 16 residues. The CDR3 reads CASSLTPWVSGNTIYF. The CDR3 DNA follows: TGTGCCAGCAGCTTGACCCCGTGGGTCTCTGGAAACACCATATATTTT.

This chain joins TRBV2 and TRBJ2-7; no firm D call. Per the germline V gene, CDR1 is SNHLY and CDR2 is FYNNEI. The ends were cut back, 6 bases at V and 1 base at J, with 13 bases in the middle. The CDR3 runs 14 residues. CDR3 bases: TGTGCCAGCAGAATTAGCTTGAAATCCTACGAGCAGTACTTC. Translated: CASRISLKSYEQYF.

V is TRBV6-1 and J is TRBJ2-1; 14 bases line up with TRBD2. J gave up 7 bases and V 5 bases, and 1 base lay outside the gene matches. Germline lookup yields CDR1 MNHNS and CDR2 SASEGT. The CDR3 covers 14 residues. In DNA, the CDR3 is TGTGCCAGCAGTCGGACTAGCGGGGGGAATGAGCAGTTCTTC. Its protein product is CASSRTSGGNEQFF.

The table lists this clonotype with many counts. This CDR3 is CASSLDRVNEQFF. CDR3 in DNA: TGCGCCAGCAGCTTGGACAGGGTCAATGAGCAGTTCTTC. The chain has TRBV5-1 and TRBJ2-1; D might be TRBD1 (6 bases). Per the germline V gene, CDR1 is SGHRS and CDR2 is YFSETQ. Trimming cost V 0 bases and J 6 bases, with 7 bases left between them. The CDR3 has 13 amino acids.

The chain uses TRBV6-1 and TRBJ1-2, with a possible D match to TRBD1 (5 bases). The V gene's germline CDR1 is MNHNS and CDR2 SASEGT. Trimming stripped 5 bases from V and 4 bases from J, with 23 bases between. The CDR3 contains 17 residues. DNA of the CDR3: TGTGCCAGCAGTCCCGCCGGGACCGCTACACCAAGCTATGGCTACACCTTC. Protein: CASSPAGTATPSYGYTF.

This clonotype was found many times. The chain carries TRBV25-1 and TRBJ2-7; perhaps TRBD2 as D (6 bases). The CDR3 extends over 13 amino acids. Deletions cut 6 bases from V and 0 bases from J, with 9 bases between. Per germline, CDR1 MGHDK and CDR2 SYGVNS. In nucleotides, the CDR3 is TGTGCCAGCAGCCGGGAGTTCTCCTACGAGCAGTACTTC. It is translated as CASSREFSYEQYF.

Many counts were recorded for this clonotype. The CDR3 nucleotides read TGTGCCACCAGTGATCCCCAGGCTAATGAAAAACTGTTTTTT. Translation: CATSDPQANEKLFF. The J gene is TRBJ1-4, the V gene TRBV24-1; D is ambiguous. Per the germline V gene, CDR1 is KGHDR and CDR2 is SFDVKD. Trimming took 3 bases from V and 3 from J, leaving 7 bases between them. CDR3 length: 14 residues.

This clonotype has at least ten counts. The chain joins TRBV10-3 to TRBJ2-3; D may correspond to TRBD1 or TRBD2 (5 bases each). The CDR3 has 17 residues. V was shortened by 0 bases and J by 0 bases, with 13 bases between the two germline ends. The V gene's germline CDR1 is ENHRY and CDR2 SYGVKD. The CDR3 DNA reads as TGTGCCATCAGTGAGTCGAGGGGCGGGCCTAGCACAGATACGCAGTATTTT. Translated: CAISESRGGPSTDTQYF.

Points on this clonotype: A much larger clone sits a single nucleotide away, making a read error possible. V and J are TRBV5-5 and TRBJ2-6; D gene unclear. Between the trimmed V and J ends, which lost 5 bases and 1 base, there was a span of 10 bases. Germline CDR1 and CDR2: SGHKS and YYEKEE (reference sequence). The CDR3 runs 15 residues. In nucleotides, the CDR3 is TGTGCCAGCAGATTCCTAGGTTCTGGGGCCAACGTCCTGACTTTC. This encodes CASRFLGSGANVLTF.

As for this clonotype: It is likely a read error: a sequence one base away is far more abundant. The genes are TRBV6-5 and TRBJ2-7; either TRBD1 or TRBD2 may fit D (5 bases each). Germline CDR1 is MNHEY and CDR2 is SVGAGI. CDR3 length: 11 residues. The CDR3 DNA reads TGTGCCAGCATGACGGGGCTCGAGCATTACTTC. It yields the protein CASMTGLEHYF.

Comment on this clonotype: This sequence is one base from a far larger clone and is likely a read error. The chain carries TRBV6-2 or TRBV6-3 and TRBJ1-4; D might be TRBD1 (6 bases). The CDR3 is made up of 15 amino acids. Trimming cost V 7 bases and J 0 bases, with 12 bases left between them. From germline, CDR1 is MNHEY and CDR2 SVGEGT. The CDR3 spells CASTMDRATNEKLFF. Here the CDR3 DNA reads TGTGCCAGCACCATGGACAGAGCAACTAATGAAAAACTGTTTTTT.

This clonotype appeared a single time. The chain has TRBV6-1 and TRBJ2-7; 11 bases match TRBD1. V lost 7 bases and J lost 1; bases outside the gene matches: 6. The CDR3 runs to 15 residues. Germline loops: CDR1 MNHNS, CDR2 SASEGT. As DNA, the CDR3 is TGTGCCAGCACAGGACAGGGGGCGCTTTCCTACGAGCAGTACTTC. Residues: CASTGQGALSYEQYF.

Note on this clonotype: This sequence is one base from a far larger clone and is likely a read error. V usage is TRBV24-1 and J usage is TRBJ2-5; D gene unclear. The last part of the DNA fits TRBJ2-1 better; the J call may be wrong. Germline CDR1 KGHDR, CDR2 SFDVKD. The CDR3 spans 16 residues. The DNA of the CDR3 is TGTGCCACCAGTGATCGCGTCGCGCCGTCCTACAATGAGCAGTTCTTC. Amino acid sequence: CATSDRVAPSYNEQFF.

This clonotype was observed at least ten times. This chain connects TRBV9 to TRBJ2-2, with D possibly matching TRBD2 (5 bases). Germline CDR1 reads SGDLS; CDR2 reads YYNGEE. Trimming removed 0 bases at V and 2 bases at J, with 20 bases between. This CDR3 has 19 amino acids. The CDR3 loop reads CASSVGFQLGGLNTGELFF. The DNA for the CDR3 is TGTGCCAGCAGCGTAGGATTTCAGTTGGGCGGGCTTAACACCGGGGAGCTGTTTTTT.